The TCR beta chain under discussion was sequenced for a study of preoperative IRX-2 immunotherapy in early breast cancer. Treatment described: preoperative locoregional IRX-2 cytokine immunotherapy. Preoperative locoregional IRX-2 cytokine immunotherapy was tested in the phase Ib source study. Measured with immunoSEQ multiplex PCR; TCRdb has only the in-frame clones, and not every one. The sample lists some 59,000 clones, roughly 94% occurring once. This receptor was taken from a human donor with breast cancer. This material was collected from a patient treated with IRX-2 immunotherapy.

The chain's CDR3 is CASSQSHYEQYF. CDR3 DNA sequence: TGTGCCAGCAGCCAAAGTCACTACGAGCAGTACTTC. The chain has TRBV14 and TRBJ2-7; D is unclear. The CDR3 is 12 amino acids. CDR1 SGHDN and CDR2 FVKESK come from the germline V gene. Trimming left V 2 bases short and J 3 bases short, with 5 bases between.